Listed here are 32 T cell receptor beta chains from one sample, sequenced in a study of T-cell reconstitution after alpha-beta-depleted transplantation in children. The TCRbeta library was prepared with unique molecular identifiers. MiXCR, run by TCRdb on the PCR reads, gives a single entry per CDR3 protein. The top ten clones hold 1.1% of a sample with 640,000 or so distinct CDR3 sequences, around 17% of them seen once. Source: PBMCs from the stem cell graft donor, taken from the stem cell graft. Receptors originate from a human donor who donated a stem cell graft to a child with acute myeloid leukemia.

As concerns this clonotype: A much larger clone lies a single base off, so this may be a read error. This chain links TRBV12-3 or TRBV12-4 with TRBJ2-5; 9 bases align to TRBD1. The CDR3 is 15 amino acids. The CDR3 bases are TGTGCCAGCAGTCAGGGACAGGGCGGGGGTGAGACCCATTACTTC. It codes for CASSQGQGGGETHYF.

This clonotype turned up a few times. This chain joins TRBV6-2 or TRBV6-3 and TRBJ2-7; tentative D call: TRBD1 (5 bases). Germline V gene data show CDR1 as MNHEY and CDR2 as SVGEGT. Trimming removed 0 bases from V and 4 bases from J, with 13 bases in between. CDR3 length: 15 residues. The CDR3 sequence: CASSYSDSAPYEQYF. DNA for the CDR3: TGTGCCAGCAGTTACTCTGACAGTGCGCCTTACGAGCAGTACTTC.

V and J are TRBV10-3 and TRBJ1-1; no clear D. The CDR3 is 15 residues long. V lost 3 bases and J lost 1, with 12 bases in between. CDR1 is ENHRY, CDR2 SYGVKD, per germline. The CDR3 DNA reads TGTGCCATCAGTGATGAAGCAAAATCGAACACTGAAGCTTTCTTT. Translating gives CAISDEAKSNTEAFF.

At least ten counts were recorded for this clonotype. The CDR3 nucleotides read TGTGCCACCAGCAGAGAAGGGGGAAACTACGAGCAGTACTTC. Amino acids: CATSREGGNYEQYF. This chain joins TRBV15 and TRBJ2-7; the D gene is possibly TRBD1 (6 bases). The ends were cut back, 0 bases at V and 3 bases at J, with 9 bases in the middle. The CDR3 runs 14 residues. Per germline, CDR1 LNHNV and CDR2 YYDKDF (reference sequence).

This chain joins TRBV7-3 and TRBJ2-6; the D is unclear. The length of the CDR3 is 18 residues. Trimming stripped 2 bases from V and 0 bases from J, with 14 bases between. Germline CDR1 is SGHTA and CDR2 is FQGTGA. The CDR3: CASSLEQPPFSGANVLTF. The CDR3 DNA is TGTGCCAGCAGCTTAGAACAGCCACCCTTCTCTGGGGCCAACGTCCTGACTTTC.

Remarks on this clonotype: This may come from a read error, since a much larger clone is one base off. The CDR3 end shows no conserved phenylalanine or tryptophan, and so a read error is likely. This chain connects TRBV6-5 to TRBJ2-1, with D possibly being TRBD1 (5 bases). The ends were cut back, 5 bases at V and 0 bases at J, with 11 bases in the middle. CDR3 length: 15 amino acids. In germline, CDR1 is MNHEY, CDR2 SVGAGI. The CDR3 bases are TGTGCCAGCAGTATACACGACAGCTCCTACAATGAGCAGTTCTCC. It translates to CASSIHDSSYNEQFS.

Ten or more counts support this clonotype. The CDR3 loop is CASRETGSEETQYF. CDR3 coding DNA: TGTGCCAGCAGAGAGACAGGGTCGGAGGAGACCCAGTACTTC. The chain employs TRBV5-6 and TRBJ2-5; 7 nucleotides agree with TRBD1. After removal of 5 bases from V and 5 bases from J, the junction contained 9 bases not matched to a gene. CDR1 SGHDT and CDR2 YYEEEE come from the germline V gene. The CDR3 covers 14 residues. The full variable domain, in which reference TRBV5-6 and TRBJ2-5 provide the parts outside the CDR3, is DAGVTQSPTHLIKTRGQQVTLRCSPKSGHDTVSWYQQALGQGPQFIFQYYEEEERQRGNFPDRFSGHQFPNYSSELNVNALLLGDSALYLCASRETGSEETQYFGPGTRLLVL.

This rearrangement joins TRBV6-2 or TRBV6-3 to TRBJ2-7, with 11 bases lining up with TRBD2. Germline CDR1 is MNHEY and CDR2 is SVGEGT. The CDR3 runs to 15 residues. The junction had 11 bases not matched to a gene; V was cut back by 6 bases and J by 7 bases. CDR3 sequence: CASRRLAGGPEEQYF. The CDR3 DNA is TGTGCCAGCAGAAGGCTAGCGGGGGGTCCCGAGGAGCAGTACTTC.

DNA of the CDR3: TGTGCCTGGAGTGCGGACCCCCTTCCTAACTACGAGCAGTACTTC. Amino acid sequence: CAWSADPLPNYEQYF. J is TRBJ2-7 and V is TRBV30; no firm D call. CDR1 is GTSNPN and CDR2 is SVGIG in the germline V gene (reference sequence). CDR3 length equals 15 residues. Between the trimmed V and J ends, which lost 1 base and 3 bases, there was a span of 16 bases.

V gene TRBV7-2 combines with J gene TRBJ2-4; D might be TRBD2 (5 bases). This CDR3 spans 15 amino acids. Per germline, CDR1 SGHTA and CDR2 FQGNSA. V lost 5 bases and J lost 4, with 15 bases in between. This CDR3 is CASSRGGERKNIQYF. As DNA, the CDR3 is TGTGCCAGCAGCAGAGGTGGGGAGCGTAAAAACATTCAGTACTTC.

In the case of this clonotype: A much larger clone sits a single nucleotide away, making a read error possible. This chain connects TRBV20-1 to TRBJ1-4; D might be TRBD1 (6 bases). The CDR3 has 18 residues. Germline values: CDR1 DFQATT, CDR2 SNEGSKA (reference sequence). The CDR3 DNA reads as TGCAGTGCTAGAGATTGGGAATCCGCCGGGACACCCCATGATAAACTGTTTTTT. The encoded protein is CSARDWESAGTPHDKLFF.

The chain links TRBV11-2 to TRBJ1-2; no clear D gene. Germline assignment: CDR1 SGHAT and CDR2 FQNNGV. This CDR3 spans 15 amino acids. Trimming removed 5 bases from V and 4 bases from J, with 17 bases in between. The CDR3 bases are TGTGCCAGCAGCGCTATTCGGGCCCCAGGCTATGGCTACACCTTC. It encodes CASSAIRAPGYGYTF.

This chain connects TRBV10-1 to TRBJ2-2; possibly TRBD1 for D (5 bases). This CDR3 has 18 residues. V lost 2 bases and J lost 0, with 16 bases in between. CDR1 is WNHNN and CDR2 is SYGVQD in the germline V gene (reference sequence). The CDR3 protein is CASSEQGSQPPNTGELFF. The CDR3 DNA is TGCGCCAGCAGTGAGCAGGGATCCCAGCCTCCGAACACCGGGGAGCTGTTTTTT.

The chain combines TRBV20-1 with TRBJ1-4, with D unclear. V lost 6 bases and J 5 bases, leaving 19 bases between the germline ends. The CDR3 has 15 amino acids. Germline lookup yields CDR1 DFQATT and CDR2 SNEGSKA (reference sequence). The CDR3 DNA follows: TGCAGTGCCCGGCCGGACGGAGGGAACAATGAAAAACTGTTTTTT. Protein sequence: CSARPDGGNNEKLFF.

The chain couples TRBV6-5 to TRBJ1-5, with D unclear. Germline V CDR1 and CDR2: MNHEY, SVGAGI. This CDR3 comprises 16 residues. Trimming removed 2 bases from V and 0 bases from J, with 11 bases in between. CDR3 sequence (DNA): TGTGCCAGCAGTTACCGGGAATCGGATAGCAATCAGCCCCAGCATTTT. This codes for CASSYRESDSNQPQHF.

In this sample, this clonotype turned up a few times. This chain connects TRBV9 to TRBJ2-1; a weak D match, TRBD2 (5 bases). The germline V and J ends were trimmed by 4 bases and 3 bases, with 14 bases remaining between them. This CDR3 is 15 amino acids long. The germline gives CDR1 SGDLS, CDR2 YYNGEE. CDR3 in amino acids: CASSTFSGIYNEQFF. The CDR3 DNA sequence: TGTGCCAGCAGCACTTTTTCGGGGATCTACAATGAGCAGTTCTTC. Together with reference TRBV9 and TRBJ2-1, the CDR3 gives the full variable domain: DSGVTQTPKHLITATGQRVTLRCSPRSGDLSVYWYQQSLDQGLQFLIQYYNGEERAKGNILERFSAQQFPDLHSELNLSSLELGDSALYFCASSTFSGIYNEQFFGPGTRLTVL.

The sample holds one count of this clonotype. One base away lies a much larger clone, so this may be a sequencing read error. This chain uses TRBV20-1 with TRBJ1-1, with a tentative D call TRBD1 (6 bases). The CDR3 contains 14 residues. With 5 bases removed from V and 3 bases from J, the gap between germline ends came to 16 bases. Germline V gene sequence: CDR1 DFQATT, CDR2 SNEGSKA (reference sequence). The CDR3 loop reads CSAGGGQADTEAFF. In DNA form, the CDR3 reads TGCAGTGCTGGAGGGGGGCAGGCTGACACTGAAGCTTTCTTT.

With regard to this clonotype: A read error may be the cause here, since a much bigger clone is one base away. The chain is built from TRBV29-1 and TRBJ2-3; 8 nucleotides match TRBD1. In germline, CDR1 is SQVTM, CDR2 ANQGSEA. The CDR3 has 15 amino acids. Here the CDR3 reads CSASMGQANTYTQYF. DNA of the CDR3: TGCAGCGCAAGCATGGGACAGGCGAACACATATACGCAGTATTTT.

The genes are TRBV7-9 and TRBJ2-7; 15 nucleotides match TRBD2. CDR1 and CDR2 from the germline V gene are SEHNR and FQNEAQ (reference sequence). J gave up 10 bases and V 5 bases, and 6 bases lay outside the gene matches. The CDR3 has 14 amino acids. The CDR3 nucleotides are TGTGCCAGCAGCGATTGGACTAGCGGGGGGGACCAGTACTTC. This encodes CASSDWTSGGDQYF.

This clonotype has more than one count but fewer than ten. The rearrangement links TRBV12-3 or TRBV12-4 to TRBJ2-4; 9 bases align to TRBD1. After removal of 5 bases from V and 8 bases from J, the junction contained 10 bases not matched to a gene. CDR3 size: 15 residues. This CDR3 reads CASSTDRGSWDIQYF. The CDR3 nucleotides read TGTGCCAGCAGTACGGACAGGGGTTCGTGGGACATTCAGTACTTC.

The sample holds one count of this clonotype. The rearrangement links TRBV3-1 to TRBJ2-3; tentatively, D is TRBD2 (6 bases). CDR1 and CDR2 (germline): LGHDT, YNNKEL (reference sequence). The V end lost 1 base, the J end lost 5 bases, and 13 bases lay between the germline ends. The CDR3 totals 15 residues. CDR3: CASSQGSGRRDTQYF. As DNA, the CDR3 is TGTGCCAGCAGCCAAGGTAGCGGCCGAAGAGATACGCAGTATTTT.

The J gene is TRBJ2-1, the V gene TRBV9; 10 bases agree with TRBD1. Germline V lookup: CDR1 SGDLS, CDR2 YYNGEE. V shed 3 bases and J 8 bases; nucleotides not matched to a gene: 5. The CDR3 runs 14 residues. This chain's CDR3 is CASSETGGAYEQFF. For the CDR3, the DNA is TGTGCCAGCAGCGAGACAGGGGGCGCCTATGAGCAGTTCTTC.

The chain combines TRBV12-3 or TRBV12-4 with TRBJ1-5; no firm D call. The CDR3 has 16 amino acids. V dropped 2 bases and J dropped 0 bases, with 11 bases sitting between them. DNA for the CDR3: TGTGCCAGCAGTTTATATGGTGGACTTAGCAATCAGCCCCAGCATTTT. Its translation: CASSLYGGLSNQPQHF.

V usage is TRBV6-5 and J usage is TRBJ2-5; D not resolved. This CDR3 is built from 16 residues. Germline CDR1 is MNHEY and CDR2 is SVGAGI. V was clipped by 0 bases and J by 5 bases, with 16 bases between them. CDR3 DNA: TGTGCCAGCAGTTACTCAATTATCCTTAGTCAGGAGACCCAGTACTTC. Protein sequence: CASSYSIILSQETQYF.

The table lists this clonotype with many counts. The chain recombines TRBV20-1 with TRBJ2-3; 10 positions match TRBD2. Germline lookup yields CDR1 DFQATT and CDR2 SNEGSKA (reference sequence). This CDR3 region has 15 residues. The junction had 7 bases not matched to a gene; V was cut back by 0 bases and J by 7 bases. CDR3 sequence: CSARDTSGVGYTQYF. CDR3 coding DNA: TGCAGTGCTAGAGATACTAGCGGGGTTGGGTATACGCAGTATTTT.

This clonotype was observed at least ten times. This chain joins TRBV6-4 and TRBJ1-4; 8 bases agree with TRBD1. The CDR3 extends over 14 amino acids. Unmatched junction bases numbered 7, after V lost 5 bases and J lost 8 bases. Germline loops: CDR1 MRHNA, CDR2 SNTAGT. Here the CDR3 reads CASSTTGGGEKLFF. The DNA for the CDR3 is TGTGCCAGCAGTACCACAGGGGGTGGCGAAAAACTGTTTTTT.

A few counts support this clonotype. The chain carries TRBV7-2 and TRBJ2-2; 13 nucleotides agree with TRBD2. Germline V gene lookup returns CDR1 SGHTA and CDR2 FQGNSA. The CDR3 is 14 residues long. After removal of 6 bases from V and 10 bases from J, the junction contained 5 bases not matched to a gene. The CDR3 loop is CASRSTSGGEELFF. The CDR3 DNA sequence: TGTGCCAGCAGATCAACTAGCGGGGGGGAGGAGCTGTTTTTT.

The rearrangement uses TRBV5-1 and TRBJ2-5, with D unclear. CDR1 and CDR2 (germline): SGHRS, YFSETQ. The CDR3 consists of 14 residues. V was pared by 2 bases and J by 4 bases, with 12 bases between. As DNA, the CDR3 is TGCGCCAGCAGCTTTAAACCCAAAGGAGAGACCCAGTACTTC. It translates to CASSFKPKGETQYF.

This clonotype was observed many times. The chain couples TRBV29-1 to TRBJ2-2, with D tentatively TRBD1 or TRBD2 (6 bases each). The CDR3 spans 13 residues. The germline V gene has CDR1 SQVTM and CDR2 ANQGSEA. V was clipped by 6 bases and J by 1 base, with 9 bases between them. This CDR3 is CSVEGQNTGELFF. The CDR3, as DNA: TGCAGCGTGGAGGGACAGAACACCGGGGAGCTGTTTTTT.

This clonotype showed up many times. The chain combines TRBV20-1 with TRBJ2-3, with TRBD2 identical over 11 bases. V was clipped by 8 bases and J by 4 bases; unmatched bases: 11. Germline assignment: CDR1 DFQATT and CDR2 SNEGSKA (reference sequence). The CDR3 contains 15 residues. The CDR3 DNA follows: TGCAGTATCGGGGTTAGCGGGGGGGTATCAGATACGCAGTATTTT. This translates into CSIGVSGGVSDTQYF.

This clonotype has a count of ten or more. V gene TRBV7-9 combines with J gene TRBJ2-7; TRBD1 aligns across 7 bases. There are 14 residues in the CDR3. Germline V CDR1 and CDR2: SEHNR, FQNEAQ (reference sequence). J gave up 4 bases and V 5 bases, and 8 bases lay outside the gene matches. CDR3 nucleotide sequence: TGTGCCAGCAGCCACGGACAGGAGGCTTACGAGCAGTACTTC. Its protein is CASSHGQEAYEQYF.

The chain employs TRBV4-2 and TRBJ2-4; the match to TRBD1 covers 8 bases. Germline V CDR1 and CDR2: LGHNA, YNFKEQ. This CDR3 has 17 residues. V was clipped by 9 bases and J by 2 bases; unmatched bases: 15. The CDR3: CARGPGDRFGSKNIQYF. The CDR3 region has the DNA TGTGCCAGGGGCCCGGGGGACAGGTTCGGATCCAAAAACATTCAGTACTTC.